One and the same sample provided the 24 T cell receptor beta chains below, sequenced in a study of tumor-infiltrating lymphocytes in primary liver carcinoma. The source material, about 17-31 mg of unsorted bulk tissue, was used to co-extract RNA and DNA. Constant-region priming of roughly 0.45 ug total RNA yielded TCR beta cDNA. What produced the TCR beta libraries was three nested multiplex PCR rounds using slightly modified ARM-PCR. Amplification in the first two PCR rounds was performed using TRBV1-TRBV30 forward primers and a C-beta reverse primer for roughly 9 cycles each. TCRdb re-called the multiplex PCR reads through MiXCR, storing one row per CDR3 protein. The table has about 120,000 distinct CDR3 sequences, nearly 70% seen once. The sequenced sample was tumor-adjacent normal liver tissue. The receptors were gathered from a woman aged 55-70 years with primary liver carcinoma and hepatitis B virus infection.

Details on this clonotype: A much larger clone is a single base away; this may be a read error. The chain joins TRBV7-9 to TRBJ2-5; 7 nucleotides match TRBD2. Germline CDR1 reads SEHNR; CDR2 reads FQNEAQ (reference sequence). The CDR3 totals 18 residues. V was clipped by 2 bases and J by 4 bases; unmatched bases: 16. CDR3 sequence (DNA): TGTGCCAGCAGCTTAAGCGGGAACCCCAGATTACTTAGAGAGACCCAGTACTTC. It is translated as CASSLSGNPRLLRETQYF.

V usage is TRBV12-3 or TRBV12-4 and J usage is TRBJ1-1; 9 positions agree with TRBD1. V trimming: 6 bases; J trimming: 13 bases; junction bases outside the gene matches: 9. The length of the CDR3 is 12 residues. The CDR3 reads CASSNRGRKVFF. The CDR3 coding sequence is TGTGCCAGCAGCAACAGGGGGCGCAAGGTTTTCTTT.

This chain joins TRBV5-4 and TRBJ2-7, with 9 positions matching TRBD2. The CDR3 is 16 residues long. V lost 8 bases to trimming and J lost 3 bases; unmatched junction nucleotides: 15. Germline CDR1 is SGHNT and CDR2 is YYREEE (reference sequence). As DNA, the CDR3 is TGTGCCAGTAGCCCCCTAGGCGGGAGGGGGAACTACGAGCAGTACTTC. Protein sequence: CASSPLGGRGNYEQYF.

About this clonotype itself: This could be a read error, since a much larger clone is one nucleotide away. The CDR3 coding sequence is TGTGCCAGCCGACGAATCGACAGGGGGCGGGCCTATGGCTACACCTTC. Residues: CASRRIDRGRAYGYTF. The V call is TRBV28, the J call TRBJ1-2; TRBD1 agrees at 10 bases. The CDR3 runs 16 residues. Germline V gene sequence: CDR1 MDHEN, CDR2 SYDVKM. V lost 8 bases, J lost 4 bases, and 13 bases stayed unmatched.

To note about this clonotype: Compared with germline, one end of the junction differs, possibly owing to a read error. The chain joins TRBV5-1 to TRBJ1-2; no firm D call. The CDR3 covers 14 residues. CDR1 SGHRS and CDR2 YFSETQ come from the germline V gene. This CDR3 reads CASSLSRANYGYAF. For the CDR3, the DNA is TGCGCCAGCAGCTTGAGCCGAGCTAACTACGGCTACGCCTTC.

This chain connects TRBV29-1 to TRBJ2-7, with 8 bases lining up with TRBD1. CDR1 SQVTM and CDR2 ANQGSEA come from the germline V gene. This CDR3 has 12 amino acids. V trimming: 5 bases; J trimming: 4 bases; junction bases outside the gene matches: 4. As DNA, the CDR3 is TGCAGCGTTAGGGACAGGCAGTACGAGCAGTACTTC. Its translation is CSVRDRQYEQYF.

The chain recombines TRBV11-2 with TRBJ2-1; 8 nucleotides align to TRBD2. Germline V gives CDR1 SGHAT, CDR2 FQNNGV. Unmatched junction bases numbered 6, after V lost 4 bases and J lost 4 bases. The CDR3 spans 15 residues. CDR3 loop: CASSYGGRTYNEQFF. CDR3 coding DNA: TGTGCCAGCAGCTACGGCGGGAGGACATACAATGAGCAGTTCTTC. The variable domain in full, completed from reference TRBV11-2 and TRBJ2-1, reads EAGVAQSPRYKIIEKRQSVAFWCNPISGHATLYWYQQILGQGPKLLIQFQNNGVVDDSQLPKDRFSAERLKGVDSTLKIQPAKLEDSAVYLCASSYGGRTYNEQFFGPGTRLTVL.

Remarks on this clonotype: This may be a read error: a much more frequent sequence differs by one nucleotide. CDR3 bases: TGTGCCTGGAGTGACGCTGTCTATGACTACACCTTC. Amino acid sequence: CAWSDAVYDYTF. This chain connects TRBV30 to TRBJ1-2; no definite D call. The CDR3 has 12 residues. Germline V gene data show CDR1 as GTSNPN and CDR2 as SVGIG (reference sequence).

J is TRBJ2-1 and V is TRBV28, with 10 positions matching TRBD2. Germline CDR1 MDHEN, CDR2 SYDVKM. The CDR3 consists of 17 residues. V lost 8 bases and J lost 4; bases outside the gene matches: 14. In nucleotides, the CDR3 is TGTGCCAGCTGCCCTCGGTACACTAGCGGGACGTACAATGAGCAGTTCTTC. This sequence encodes CASCPRYTSGTYNEQFF.

In this sample, this clonotype turned up many times. This chain uses TRBV5-8 with TRBJ1-5, with D possibly TRBD1 on 5 matching bases. V was pared by 2 bases and J by 4 bases, with 10 bases between. This CDR3 comprises 14 residues. The germline CDR1 and CDR2 sequences are SGHTS and YDEGEE. The CDR3, as DNA: TGTGCCAGCAGCTTTTCTGGGGGTAATCAGCCCCAGCATTTT. This gives the protein CASSFSGGNQPQHF.

This clonotype was counted a single time. Sequence at one end of the junction differs from germline and may be a read error. The chain is built from TRBV7-8 and TRBJ2-1, with 11 bases matching TRBD2. Per germline, CDR1 SGHVS and CDR2 FQNEAQ. The CDR3 is 14 residues long. Here the CDR3 reads CASGLSSGRSEQFF. The CDR3 bases are TGTGCCAGCGGCTTATCTAGCGGGAGGTCGGAGCAGTTCTTC.

A word on this clonotype: An end of the junction does not agree with germline; a read error may underlie this. This rearrangement joins TRBV5-1 to TRBJ1-1; the D gene is possibly TRBD1 (5 bases). CDR1 is SGHRS, CDR2 YFSETQ, per germline. This CDR3 contains 13 residues. The CDR3 region has the DNA TGCGCCAGCAGCTTGGATGGGGCCACTGAAGCTCTCTTT. Translation: CASSLDGATEALF. Filled out from reference TRBV5-1 and TRBJ1-1, the complete variable domain reads KAGVTQTPRYLIKTRGQQVTLSCSPISGHRSVSWYQQTPGQGLQFLFEYFSETQRNKGNFPGRFSGRQFSNSRSEMNVSTLELGDSALYLCASSLDGATEALFGQGTRLTVV.

This clonotype was found many times. V and J are TRBV6-1 and TRBJ1-5; weak D call: TRBD1 (6 bases). The germline V and J ends were trimmed by 4 bases and 0 bases, with 13 bases remaining between them. CDR3 length equals 16 residues. CDR1 is MNHNS and CDR2 is SASEGT in the germline V gene. CDR3 in amino acids: CASSGGQRPSNQPQHF. Here the CDR3 DNA reads TGTGCCAGCAGTGGAGGACAGAGACCTAGCAATCAGCCCCAGCATTTT.

The chain recombines TRBV11-2 with TRBJ1-2; 7 nucleotides line up with TRBD1. The germline V gene encodes CDR1 SGHAT and CDR2 FQNNGV. Trimming took 6 bases from V and 5 from J; bases not matched to a gene: 18. This CDR3 is built from 17 residues. The CDR3 DNA reads as TGTGCCAGCAGACCAAGGTGGGACAGAGGCGATAAGTATGGCTACACCTTC. Its protein is CASRPRWDRGDKYGYTF.

This clonotype was observed a single time. A much larger clone lies one base from this, so it may be a read error. V usage is TRBV28 and J usage is TRBJ2-1; 9 nucleotides align to TRBD2. The CDR3 is made up of 16 amino acids. Germline CDR1 and CDR2: MDHEN and SYDVKM. V was clipped by 4 bases and J by 5 bases; unmatched bases: 9. Here the CDR3 DNA reads TGTGCCAGCAGTTCATCGGTACTAGCGGGCCACAATGAGCAGTTCTTC. This gives the protein CASSSSVLAGHNEQFF.

CDR3 DNA sequence: TGTGCTAGTGGTTTGGTAGCAGGTGTGAGCGGCTACACCTTC. The encoded protein is CASGLVAGVSGYTF. The chain combines TRBV12-5 with TRBJ1-2; no reliable D call. Trimming cost V 0 bases and J 8 bases, with 13 bases left between them. The CDR3 has 14 residues. Germline CDR1 and CDR2: LGHNT and FRNRAP.

Concerning this clonotype: A read error is possible here, since a much larger clone lies one base away. The chain recombines TRBV7-9 with TRBJ2-3; no reliable D call. The germline V gene has CDR1 SEHNR and CDR2 FQNEAQ (reference sequence). Deletions cut 5 bases from V and 2 bases from J, with 8 bases between. The CDR3 totals 13 residues. The CDR3: CASSTTATDTQYF. Written as DNA, the CDR3 is TGTGCCAGCAGCACAACCGCCACAGATACGCAGTATTTT.

Points on this clonotype: The CDR3 does not close with the conserved phenylalanine or tryptophan, likely indicating a read error. The chain is built from TRBV4-1 and TRBJ2-1, with D uncertain. In germline, CDR1 is MGHRA, CDR2 YSYEKL. This CDR3 contains 15 residues. V was clipped by 4 bases and J by 12 bases, with 22 bases between them. CDR3 loop: CASSRVAGAPAVQFL. CDR3 sequence (DNA): TGCGCCAGCAGCCGGGTAGCAGGAGCCCCAGCAGTGCAGTTCTTA.

At least ten counts were recorded for this clonotype. The gene calls are TRBV28 and TRBJ2-7; D uncertain. Trimming removed 3 bases at V and 6 bases at J, with 12 bases between. Per germline, CDR1 MDHEN and CDR2 SYDVKM. This CDR3 comprises 13 residues. The chain's CDR3 is CASSLNSLGEQYF. DNA of the CDR3: TGTGCCAGCAGTTTGAACAGTTTAGGCGAGCAGTACTTC.

As to this clonotype: The conserved phenylalanine or tryptophan is not found at the CDR3 terminus, so this likely reflects a read error. The gene calls are TRBV4-1 and TRBJ2-7, with D maybe TRBD1 (6 bases). The V end was cut by 3 bases, the J end by 8 bases, with 20 bases between. CDR3 length: 15 residues. Germline CDR1 is MGHRA and CDR2 is YSYEKL. CDR3 residues: CASSHSVVKRDKQYS. The CDR3 coding sequence is TGCGCCAGCAGCCACTCGGTAGTTAAGAGGGACAAGCAGTACTCC.

In regard to this clonotype: A clone one base away is much larger, so this may be a read error. The J gene is TRBJ2-1, the V gene TRBV12-5, with TRBD2 matching over 7 bases. Germline CDR1 and CDR2: LGHNT and FRNRAP. The CDR3 has 17 amino acids. CDR3 sequence: CACGSDRGEAIYNEQFF. CDR3 bases: TGTGCTTGTGGTTCTGACCGGGGGGAGGCGATCTACAATGAGCAGTTCTTC.

A few counts support this clonotype. A much larger clone is a single base away; this may be a read error. Likely a read error: the CDR3 ends without its conserved phenylalanine or tryptophan. CDR3 in DNA: TGCGCCAGCAGGACAGGGGCAAAGAACACTGAAGCTTTCGTT. The encoded protein is CASRTGAKNTEAFV. The chain is built from TRBV10-2 and TRBJ1-1; 8 bases match TRBD1. Germline-derived CDR1 and CDR2 are WSHSY and SAAADI. CDR3 size: 14 residues. J was trimmed by 1 base and V by 6 bases; bases with no gene match: 4.

The sample holds a few counts of this clonotype. This CDR3 fails to terminate in the conserved phenylalanine or tryptophan, so it likely reflects a read error. The chain is built from TRBV6-5 and TRBJ1-1, with D perhaps matching TRBD1 (6 bases). Trimming took off 7 bases at V and 1 base at J, with 19 bases between the two ends. Germline CDR1 and CDR2: MNHEY and SVGAGI. This CDR3 has 16 amino acids. CDR3 in amino acids: CASNIRPGHPNTEAFI. CDR3 nucleotide sequence: TGTGCCAGCAATATAAGACCGGGACATCCGAACACTGAAGCTTTCATT.

By share, this clonotype ranks as medium-sized. The chain couples TRBV11-3 to TRBJ2-2; TRBD1 matches 9 bases. The germline V gene has CDR1 SGHNT and CDR2 YENEEA. The junction had 12 bases not matched to a gene; V was cut back by 1 base and J by 6 bases. CDR3 length equals 18 residues. The CDR3 nucleotides are TGTGCCAGCAGCTTAGGGGGAAGGGGGGACAGGGTCGCCGGGGAGCTGTTTTTT. Protein: CASSLGGRGDRVAGELFF.